This TCR beta chain stems from a study of CD8 T cells in ankylosing spondylitis. With V trimmed by 2 bases and J by 8 bases, 3 bases remained unmatched. CDR1 is LNHNV and CDR2 is YYDKDF in the germline V gene (reference sequence). This CDR3 region has 13 residues. One entry per CDR3 protein, called by TCRdb with MiXCR from the 5' RACE reads. The table records 670,000 or so distinct CDR3 sequences, around 17% of them present only once. Whole-study results and caveats: Ankylosing spondylitis blood seemed to carry a telltale TCR beta motif made of several highly homologous variants. As reported, disease-linked clones showed significant enrichment in matched ankylosing spondylitis synovial fluid.

This clonotype was found a few times. Its antigen is still unknown. Sequenced input: blood, either unsorted or a sorted T cell fraction (not recorded which). The chain employs TRBV15 and TRBJ2-1; 7 bases match TRBD2. This clonotype was sampled from a male donor with ankylosing spondylitis. As DNA, the CDR3 is TGTGCCACCAGCAGAAGGACTAGTGATGAGCAGTTCTTC. It translates to CATSRRTSDEQFF.